These 2 T cell receptor beta chains were sequenced from one sample in a study of cytomegalovirus exposure and HLA in healthy donors. Researchers ran the PCR with 60 Vbeta and 13 Jbeta primers. Measured with immunoSEQ multiplex PCR; TCRdb has only the in-frame clones, and not every one. The sample carries more than 150,000 clones, roughly 80% recorded once. Sequences were obtained from PBMCs. These receptors came from a man aged 35 to 55 in good health and CMV-seronegative.

This clone was seen just once. The chain links TRBV11-3 to TRBJ1-2, with 10 bases matching TRBD1. CDR1 and CDR2 from the germline V gene are SGHNT and YENEEA. This CDR3 has 14 amino acids. V was pared by 4 bases and J by 8 bases, with 7 bases of the junction left unmatched. For the CDR3, the DNA is TGTGCCAGCAGCTCCAAGACAGGGGGCAGGGGCTACACCTTC. Translation: CASSSKTGGRGYTF.

The chain carries TRBV7-6 and TRBJ2-7; D might be TRBD2 (6 bases). The CDR3 length is 14 residues. In germline, CDR1 is SGHVS, CDR2 FNYEAQ. V lost 0 bases and J lost 2, with 8 bases in between. CDR3 in amino acids: CASSLAGGTYEQYF. The CDR3 region has the DNA TGTGCCAGCAGCTTAGCGGGGGGTACCTACGAGCAGTACTTC.